This record looks at one T cell receptor (beta chain) sequence and its context. Its recognized antigen is unknown. No much larger clonotype is one base removed from it; base qualities were not supplied. V and J lose 5 bases and 9 bases, and a span of 17 bases separates them. The CDR3 contains 15 residues, cysteine and phenylalanine counted. Here the CDR3 DNA is all that survives: 45 bases in frame from base 1. For CDR1 and CDR2, the germline V gene lists MNHEY and SVGAGI. The sample originates from a study of Siglec-9 on CD8 T cells in melanoma (dated by TCRdb to the late 2010s). Turning to the overall study: Siglec-9 expression on CD8+ T cells and the role of Siglec-9 in regulating T cells in the melanoma tumor microenvironment were investigated in the study. What the authors observed across the whole study: An effector memory CD8+ T-cell subset that appeared to accumulate within melanoma tumors was reported to be marked and regulated by Siglec-9.

The receptor library was made with the immunoSEQ multiplex PCR assay. Held by TCRdb, this immuneACCESS table contains in-frame sequences only and omits some clones. Under half of the omission traces to an unresolved V gene where checked; the cause of the rest is unknown. The sample data list more than 30,000 clones, and roughly four fifths of these were observed just once. Of the sample, around 1.8% is held by the ten largest clones. The sequence derives from a human donor in good health. The chain links TRBV6-5 with TRBJ1-6; the D gene cannot be named for sure. Specimen: Siglec-9- CD8+ T cells sorted from blood. Sample cell subset or site, as interpreted from the label and publication: CD8 T cells lacking Siglec-9. CDR3 sequence: CASSVGVDGGSPLHF. The DNA sequence reads TGTGCCAGCAGTGTCGGTGTGGACGGCGGTTCACCCCTCCACTTT.